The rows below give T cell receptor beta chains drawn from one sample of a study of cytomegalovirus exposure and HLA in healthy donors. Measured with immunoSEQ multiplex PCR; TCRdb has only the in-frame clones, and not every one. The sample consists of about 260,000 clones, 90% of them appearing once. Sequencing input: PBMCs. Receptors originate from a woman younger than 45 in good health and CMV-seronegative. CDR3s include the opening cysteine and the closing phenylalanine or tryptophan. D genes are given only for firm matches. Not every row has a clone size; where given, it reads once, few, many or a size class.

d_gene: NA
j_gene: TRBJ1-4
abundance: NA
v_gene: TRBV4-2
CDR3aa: CASSQSENEKLFF
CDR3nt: TGTGCCAGCAGCCAGTCAGAAAATGAAAAACTGTTTTTT

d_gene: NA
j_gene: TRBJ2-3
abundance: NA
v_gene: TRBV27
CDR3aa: CASSFGGPSSTDTQYF
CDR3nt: TGTGCCAGCAGTTTTGGGGGGCCATCTAGCACAGATACGCAGTATTTT

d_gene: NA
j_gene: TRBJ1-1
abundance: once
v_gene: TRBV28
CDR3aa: CASSLRQTADAEAFF
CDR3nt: TGTGCCAGCAGTTTACGCCAGACGGCCGACGCTGAAGCTTTCTTT

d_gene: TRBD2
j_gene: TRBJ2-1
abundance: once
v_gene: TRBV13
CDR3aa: CASSLGGLAGSNEQFF
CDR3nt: TGTGCCAGCAGCTTAGGGGGACTAGCGGGATCGAATGAGCAGTTCTTC

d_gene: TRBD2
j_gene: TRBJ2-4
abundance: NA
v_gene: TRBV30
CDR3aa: CAWSGEGPNIQYF
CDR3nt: TGTGCCTGGAGTGGGGAGGGGCCAAACATTCAGTACTTC

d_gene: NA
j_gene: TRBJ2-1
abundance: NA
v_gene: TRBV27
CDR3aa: CASSLELYNEQFF
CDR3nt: TGTGCCAGCAGTTTAGAACTCTACAATGAGCAGTTCTTC

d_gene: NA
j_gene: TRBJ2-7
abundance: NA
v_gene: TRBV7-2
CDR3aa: CASSQPAGRAYEQYF
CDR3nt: TGTGCCAGCAGCCAGCCTGCCGGCAGGGCCTACGAGCAGTACTTC

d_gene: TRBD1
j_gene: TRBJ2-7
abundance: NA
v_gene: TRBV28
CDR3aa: CASSSTGEWGYEQYF
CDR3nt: TGTGCCAGCAGTTCAACAGGGGAGTGGGGCTACGAGCAGTACTTC

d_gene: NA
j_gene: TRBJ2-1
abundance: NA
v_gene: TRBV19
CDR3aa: CASTGGTHNEQFF
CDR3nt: TGTGCCAGTACCGGCGGGACGCACAATGAGCAGTTCTTC

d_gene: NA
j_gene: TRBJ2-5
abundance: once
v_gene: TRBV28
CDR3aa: CASSLYLQQKETQYF
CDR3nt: TGTGCCAGCAGTTTATACCTCCAACAGAAAGAGACCCAGTACTTC

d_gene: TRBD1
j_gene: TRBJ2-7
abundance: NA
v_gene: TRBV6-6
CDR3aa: CASSPPGQPYEQYF
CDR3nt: TGTGCCAGCAGTCCCCCGGGACAGCCCTACGAGCAGTACTTC

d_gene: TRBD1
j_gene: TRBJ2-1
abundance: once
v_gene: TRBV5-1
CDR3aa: CASRTGYNEQFF
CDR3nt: TGCGCCAGCAGGACAGGGTACAATGAGCAGTTCTTC

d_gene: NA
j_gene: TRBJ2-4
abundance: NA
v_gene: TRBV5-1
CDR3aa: CASSLEARAKNIQYF
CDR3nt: TGCGCCAGCAGCTTGGAGGCCCGAGCCAAAAACATTCAGTACTTC

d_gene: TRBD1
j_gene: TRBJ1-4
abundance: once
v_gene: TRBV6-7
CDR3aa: CASMTGAGEKLFF
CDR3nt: TGTGCCAGCATGACAGGGGCGGGTGAAAAACTGTTTTTT

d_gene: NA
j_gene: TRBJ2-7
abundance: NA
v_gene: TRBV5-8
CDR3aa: CASSLGVGARISEYF
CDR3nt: TGTGCCAGCAGCTTGGGAGTGGGGGCAAGGATCTCGGAGTACTTC

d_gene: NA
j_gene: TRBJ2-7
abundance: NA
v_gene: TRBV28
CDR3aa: CASSSAGGYDEQYF
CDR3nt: TGTGCCAGCAGTTCAGCTGGGGGGTATGACGAGCAGTACTTC

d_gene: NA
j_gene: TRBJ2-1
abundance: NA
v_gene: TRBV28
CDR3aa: CASSLGAGFYNEQFF
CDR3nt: TGTGCCAGCAGTTTGGGGGCGGGTTTCTACAATGAGCAGTTCTTC

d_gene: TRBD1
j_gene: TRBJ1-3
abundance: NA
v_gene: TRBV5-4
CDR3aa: CASSYTGGGNTIYF
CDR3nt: TGTGCCAGCAGTTACACAGGGGGAGGAAACACCATATATTTT

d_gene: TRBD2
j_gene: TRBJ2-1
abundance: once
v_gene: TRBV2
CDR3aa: CAIGGSSYNEQFF
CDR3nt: TGTGCCATCGGCGGGAGCTCCTACAATGAGCAGTTCTTC

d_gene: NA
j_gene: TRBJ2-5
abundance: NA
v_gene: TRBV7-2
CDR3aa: CASSFAGTQETQYF
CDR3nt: TGTGCCAGCAGCTTCGCCGGGACACAAGAGACCCAGTACTTC

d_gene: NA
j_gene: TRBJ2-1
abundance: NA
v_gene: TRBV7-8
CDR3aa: CASSFDRFGVYEQFF
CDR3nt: TGTGCCAGCAGCTTTGATCGGTTTGGGGTCTATGAGCAGTTCTTC

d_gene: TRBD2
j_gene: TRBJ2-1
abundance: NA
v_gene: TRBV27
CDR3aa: CASSFTSVYNEQFF
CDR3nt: TGTGCCAGCAGTTTTACTAGCGTGTACAATGAGCAGTTCTTC

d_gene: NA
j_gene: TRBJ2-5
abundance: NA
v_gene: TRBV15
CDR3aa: CATSRDGGLQETQYF
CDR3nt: TGTGCCACCAGCAGAGATGGCGGATTACAAGAGACCCAGTACTTC

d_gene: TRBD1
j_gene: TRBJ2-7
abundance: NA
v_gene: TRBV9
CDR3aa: CASSDQQGQGGYEQYF
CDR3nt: TGTGCCAGCAGCGACCAACAGGGACAGGGGGGCTACGAGCAGTACTTC

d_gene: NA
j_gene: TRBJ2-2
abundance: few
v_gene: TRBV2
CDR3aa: CASSGDTGELFF
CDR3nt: TGTGCCAGCAGTGGGGATACCGGGGAGCTGTTTTTT

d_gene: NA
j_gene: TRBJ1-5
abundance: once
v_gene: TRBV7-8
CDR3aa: CASSLGRGSNQPQHF
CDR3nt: TGTGCCAGCAGCTTAGGTAGAGGAAGCAATCAGCCCCAGCATTTT

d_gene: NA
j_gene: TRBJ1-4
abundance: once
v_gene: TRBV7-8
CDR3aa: CASRPDSYNEKLFF
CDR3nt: TGTGCCAGCAGACCAGACAGTTACAATGAAAAACTGTTTTTT

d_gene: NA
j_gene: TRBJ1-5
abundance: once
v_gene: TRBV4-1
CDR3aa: CASSQGNNQPQHF
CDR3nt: TGCGCCAGCAGCCAAGGGAACAATCAGCCCCAGCATTTT

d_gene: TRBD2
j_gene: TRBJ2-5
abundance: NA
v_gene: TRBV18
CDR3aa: CASSGLAGGQETQYF
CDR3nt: TGTGCCAGCTCAGGACTAGCGGGAGGGCAGGAGACCCAGTACTTC

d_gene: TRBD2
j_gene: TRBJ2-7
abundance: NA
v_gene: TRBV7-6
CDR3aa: CASSLGGTSGSIYEQYF
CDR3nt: TGTGCCAGCAGCTTAGGCGGGACTAGCGGGAGTATTTACGAGCAGTACTTC

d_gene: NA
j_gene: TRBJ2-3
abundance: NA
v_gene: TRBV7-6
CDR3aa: CASSLTGNTDTQYF
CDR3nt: TGTGCCAGCAGCTTAACAGGAAACACAGATACGCAGTATTTT

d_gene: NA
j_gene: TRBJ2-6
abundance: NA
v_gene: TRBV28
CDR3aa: CASRDGGANVLTF
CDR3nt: TGTGCCAGCAGGGACGGGGGGGCCAACGTCCTGACTTTC

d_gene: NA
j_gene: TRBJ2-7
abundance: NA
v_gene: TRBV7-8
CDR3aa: CASSFNGYEQYF
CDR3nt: TGTGCCAGCAGCTTTAACGGTTACGAGCAGTACTTC

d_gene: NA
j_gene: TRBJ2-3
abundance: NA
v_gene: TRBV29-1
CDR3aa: CSVVGSVSTDTQYF
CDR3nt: TGCAGCGTTGTGGGTAGCGTAAGCACAGATACGCAGTATTTT

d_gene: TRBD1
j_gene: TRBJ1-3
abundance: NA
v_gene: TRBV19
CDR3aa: CASSKAGGADSGNTIYF
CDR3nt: TGTGCCAGTAGTAAGGCAGGGGGAGCCGACTCTGGAAACACCATATATTTT

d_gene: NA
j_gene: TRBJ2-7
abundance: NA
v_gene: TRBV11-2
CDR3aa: CASSLSGDYEQYF
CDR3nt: TGTGCCAGCAGCTTATCAGGGGACTACGAGCAGTACTTC

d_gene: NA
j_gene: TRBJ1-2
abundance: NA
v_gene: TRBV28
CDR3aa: CASTRGIHGYTF
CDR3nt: TGTGCCAGCACCCGGGGGATACATGGCTACACCTTC

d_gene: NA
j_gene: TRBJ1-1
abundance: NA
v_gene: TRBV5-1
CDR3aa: CASSRRAGVNTEAFF
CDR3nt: TGCGCCAGCAGCCGACGGGCAGGGGTGAACACTGAAGCTTTCTTT

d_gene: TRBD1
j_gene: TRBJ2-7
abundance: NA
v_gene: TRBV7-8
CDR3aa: CASSYGAGGVYEQYF
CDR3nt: TGTGCCAGCAGCTATGGTGCAGGGGGCGTCTACGAGCAGTACTTC

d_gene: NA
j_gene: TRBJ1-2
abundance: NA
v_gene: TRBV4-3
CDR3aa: CASSQDAGSLYGYTF
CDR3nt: TGCGCCAGCAGCCAAGACGCAGGGAGTCTCTATGGCTACACCTTC